These 30 T cell receptor beta chains came from one sample sequenced in a study of tumor and adjacent non-tumor tissue in lung cancer. A modified ARM-PCR protocol with three rounds of nested PCR amplified TCRbeta. TCRdb itself ran the multiplex PCR reads through MiXCR, one entry per CDR3 protein. This table has tens of thousands of distinct CDR3 sequences, roughly 80% appearing once. This sample's RNA came from whole unsorted tissue. The sequenced material came from lung tumor tissue. The source of these receptors is a woman aged 45-60 years with non-small cell lung cancer.

With regard to this clonotype: Just one base apart from a much larger clone, this may be a read error. This rearrangement joins TRBV7-9 to TRBJ2-3; a possible D gene is TRBD2 (6 bases). This CDR3 region has 15 residues. CDR1 is SEHNR and CDR2 is FQNEAQ in the germline V gene (reference sequence). The CDR3 DNA follows: TGTGCCAGCAGCTTAGGCGGAGGGAGCACAAATACGCAGTATTTT. The encoded protein is CASSLGGGSTNTQYF.

Comments on this clonotype: The junction departs from the called germline gene at one end, perhaps through a read error. This rearrangement joins TRBV11-2 to TRBJ2-3; D gene ambiguous. The V gene's germline CDR1 is SGHAT and CDR2 FQNNGV. This CDR3 has 13 residues. This CDR3 reads CASSLDRVGTQYF. The CDR3 nucleotides are TGTGCCAGTAGCTTAGATCGGGTAGGTACGCAGTATTTT.

The chain is built from TRBV11-3 and TRBJ2-5; D gene uncertain. The CDR3 consists of 13 residues. Trimming removed 3 bases from V and 5 bases from J, with 10 bases in between. CDR1 is SGHNT and CDR2 is YENEEA in the germline V gene. The CDR3 DNA follows: TGTGCCAGCAGCTTCGGCACGAGGGAGACCCAGTACTTC. Its translation is CASSFGTRETQYF.

The chain joins TRBV12-3 or TRBV12-4 to TRBJ2-3, with 9 bases that match TRBD1. With 3 bases clipped from V and 4 bases from J, the junction kept 5 bases outside the gene matches. CDR3 size: 15 residues. In DNA form, the CDR3 reads TGTGCCAGCAGTTTCGGGGACAGGGCTTCAGATACGCAGTATTTT. Residues: CASSFGDRASDTQYF.

A word on this clonotype: At one end the junction does not follow the germline gene, possibly because of a read error. V usage is TRBV29-1 and J usage is TRBJ2-7; the D gene is possibly TRBD2 (5 bases). From germline, CDR1 is SQVTM and CDR2 ANQGSEA. The CDR3 totals 16 residues. The CDR3 DNA reads as TGCAGCATTGATATCGGTTCCGGAACCGGGGTCGGCGAGCAGTACTTC. Protein product: CSIDIGSGTGVGEQYF.

As concerns this clonotype: One end of the junction fails to match germline, which may point to a read error. The chain links TRBV7-9 to TRBJ2-3; 11 nucleotides agree with TRBD2. The germline V gene encodes CDR1 SEHNR and CDR2 FQNEAQ (reference sequence). The CDR3 sequence is 14 residues long. The chain's CDR3 is CANSPGTSGVTQYF. As DNA, the CDR3 is TGTGCCAACAGCCCCGGGACTAGCGGCGTGACGCAGTATTTT. Combining the CDR3 with reference TRBV7-9 and TRBJ2-3 gives the whole variable domain DTGVSQNPRHKITKRGQNVTFRCDPISEHNRLYWYRQTLGQGPEFLTYFQNEAQLEKSRLLSDRFSAERPKGSFSTLEIQRTEQGDSAMYLCANSPGTSGVTQYFGPGTRLTVL.

The CDR3 coding sequence is TGTGCCAGTAGCCCGGTGCGTTACCCGCTTCCAGGTACGCAGTATTTT. Its translation: CASSPVRYPLPGTQYF. V and J are TRBV11-2 and TRBJ2-3; D is uncertain. V lost 9 bases, J lost 8 bases, and 27 bases lay in between. From germline, CDR1 is SGHAT and CDR2 FQNNGV. The CDR3 contains 16 residues.

Only a few counts were recorded for this clonotype. It is likely a read error, because the conserved phenylalanine at the end of the CDR3 is missing. Because the CDR3's place on the DNA is in doubt, the DNA is left out and the CDR3 is given as listed by TCRdb. The chain is built from TRBV29-1 and TRBJ2-5; whether TRBD2, the table's D call, matches the DNA was not checked. The CDR3 has 14 residues if both end residues are counted. Germline values: CDR1 SQVTM, CDR2 ANQGSEA. CDR3 loop: CSVEDGSSGETQCL.

As concerns this clonotype: This could be a read error, since a much larger clone is one nucleotide away. This chain joins TRBV7-9 and TRBJ2-3, with D possibly being TRBD2 (7 bases). CDR3 size: 16 residues. Germline values: CDR1 SEHNR, CDR2 FQNEAQ (reference sequence). The DNA for the CDR3 is TGTTCCAGCAGCTTAATATCGGGGGGCTCCCCAGATACGCAGTATTTT. Protein: CSSSLISGGSPDTQYF.

Concerning this clonotype itself: Mismatch with germline at one junction end may stem from a read error. The V gene is TRBV6-5, the J gene TRBJ2-7; no reliable D call. The CDR3 spans 11 residues. CDR1 is MNHEY and CDR2 is SVGAGI in the germline V gene. The CDR3 protein is CASRRQVEQCF. CDR3 in DNA: TGTGCCAGCAGGCGGCAGGTCGAGCAGTGCTTC.

This clonotype was seen just once. Mismatch with germline at one junction end may stem from a read error. The rearrangement links TRBV29-1 to TRBJ2-1; D might be TRBD1 (5 bases). The germline V gene has CDR1 SQVTM and CDR2 ANQGSEA. This CDR3 has 13 residues. This CDR3 reads CSVPRATNNKQFF. CDR3 DNA: TGCAGCGTCCCCAGGGCTACGAACAATAAGCAGTTCTTC.

As concerns this clonotype: A read error may explain this, as a much larger clone is one base away. This sequence joins TRBV28 and TRBJ2-5; D gene ambiguous. Trimming took 7 bases from V and 5 from J, leaving 11 bases between them. CDR3 length equals 12 residues. Looked up from germline, CDR1 is MDHEN and CDR2 is SYDVKM. CDR3 DNA sequence: TGTGCCAGCACCTCGGTAGGGGAGACCCAGTACTTC. Its translation is CASTSVGETQYF.

The sample holds many counts of this clonotype. At one end, the junction sequence differs from germline, possibly due to a read error. The J gene is TRBJ1-1, the V gene TRBV5-5; 7 positions agree with TRBD1. The CDR3 length is 11 residues. Per germline, CDR1 SGHKS and CDR2 YYEKEE (reference sequence). The CDR3 region is CASSLGPGTEF. The DNA for the CDR3 is TGTGCCAGCAGCTTAGGACCCGGGACAGAGTTT.

Concerning this clonotype: At one end, the junction sequence differs from germline, possibly due to a read error. The CDR3: CASSYFVTGDYEQYF. The CDR3 DNA is TGTGCCAGCAGTTACTTTGTGACAGGGGACTACGAACAGTACTTC. The genes are TRBV6-6 and TRBJ2-7; tentatively, D is TRBD1 (8 bases). The CDR3 is 15 amino acids. Germline CDR1 reads MNHNY; CDR2 reads SVGAGI (reference sequence).

As for this clonotype: An end of the junction differs from the germline gene, which may be a read error. V and J are TRBV6-5 and TRBJ1-1; D might be TRBD1 (5 bases). The CDR3 contains 12 residues. Germline CDR1 is MNHEY and CDR2 is SVGAGI. CDR3 sequence reads: CTSRDVYTEAFF. The CDR3 DNA follows: TGTACCAGCAGGGACGTGTACACTGAAGCTTTCTTT.

Points on this clonotype: At one end the junction does not follow the germline gene, possibly because of a read error. This chain connects TRBV6-1 to TRBJ2-2; TRBD1 aligns across 10 bases. Germline V gene lookup returns CDR1 MNHNS and CDR2 SASEGT. The CDR3 totals 15 residues. CDR3 coding DNA: TGTGCAAGCAGTGACGGACAGGGGGACACCGGGAAGCTGTTTTTT. It is translated as CASSDGQGDTGKLFF.

With respect to this clonotype: This could be a read error, since a much larger clone is one nucleotide away. Here the CDR3 reads CSVRDPPDIYNEQFF. CDR3 in DNA: TGCAGTGTTAGAGATCCACCCGACATCTACAATGAGCAGTTCTTC. This chain links TRBV20-1 with TRBJ2-1; no reliable D call. Per the germline V gene, CDR1 is DFQATT and CDR2 is SNEGSKA (reference sequence). CDR3 length: 15 residues.

Concerning this clonotype itself: A read error may account for a junction end that differs from germline. The gene calls are TRBV11-2 and TRBJ2-7; D uncertain. Germline assignment: CDR1 SGHAT and CDR2 FQNNGV. The CDR3 has 14 residues. CDR3 coding DNA: TGTGCCAGCAGTTTAGGTTCCGTAAGCTACGAGCCGTACTTC. Protein sequence: CASSLGSVSYEPYF.

This clonotype turned up a few times. One junction end does not reproduce the germline sequence, and a read error may be involved. V gene TRBV11-2 combines with J gene TRBJ1-1; D not certain. Looked up from germline, CDR1 is SGHAT and CDR2 is FQNNGV. The CDR3 covers 13 residues. The DNA of the CDR3 is TGTGCCAGCAGCTTAAAGCGGAACACTGAAGTTTTCTTT. Translation gives CASSLKRNTEVFF.

A remark on this clonotype: One end of the junction fails to match germline, which may point to a read error. The V and J genes are TRBV29-1 and TRBJ2-7, with D perhaps TRBD1 or TRBD2 (6 bases each). The CDR3 extends over 11 amino acids. The germline V gene has CDR1 SQVTM and CDR2 ANQGSEA. CDR3 sequence: CSIAERGRQHF. CDR3 sequence (DNA): TGCAGCATCGCCGAAAGGGGGAGGCAGCACTTC.

Of note for this clonotype: The junction departs from germline at one end; a sequencing error may be responsible. V usage is TRBV28 and J usage is TRBJ2-1, with TRBD2 identical over 12 bases. The germline V gene encodes CDR1 MDHEN and CDR2 SYDVKM. CDR3 size: 15 residues. The CDR3 bases are TGTGCCAGCGTCCCTCTAGCGGGAGGGCCCTATGAGGAGTTCTTC. Amino acids: CASVPLAGGPYEEFF.

A word on this clonotype: This is likely a read error, given that the CDR3 carries no conserved phenylalanine or tryptophan at its end. The chain is built from TRBV5-1 and TRBJ2-2, with 7 bases lining up with TRBD2. The V gene's germline CDR1 is SGHRS and CDR2 YFSETQ. J lost 7 bases, V lost 1 base, and 10 bases had no gene match. This CDR3 has 16 residues. The CDR3 protein is CASSLLISGLVGELFS. CDR3 bases: TGCGCCAGCAGCTTGTTGATTAGCGGGTTGGTCGGGGAGCTGTTTTCT.

In this sample, this clonotype turned up a few times. This chain connects TRBV20-1 to TRBJ2-5; 7 bases are a match to TRBD2. The germline V gene encodes CDR1 DFQATT and CDR2 SNEGSKA (reference sequence). Trimming cost V 4 bases and J 4 bases; bases outside gene matches: 18. The CDR3 runs 17 residues. The DNA of the CDR3 is TGCAGTGCTACGAATGGGGATACTAGCGTCTCCCGAGAGACCCAGTACTTC. Its translation is CSATNGDTSVSRETQYF.

As concerns this clonotype: An end of the junction does not agree with germline; a read error may underlie this. This chain links TRBV6-5 with TRBJ1-4; D not resolved. Germline CDR1 and CDR2: MNHEY and SVGAGI. This CDR3 contains 13 residues. The CDR3 nucleotides are TGTGACAGCACCCGCACTGGGAATGGAAAACTGTTTTTT. This translates into CDSTRTGNGKLFF.

Notes on this clonotype: Its ends do not fully match the called genes, so a read error is possible. The chain links TRBV11-2 to TRBJ1-2; possible D gene TRBD1, 5 bases. The germline V gene has CDR1 SGHAT and CDR2 FQNNGV. This CDR3 spans 13 amino acids. The CDR3: CASSMGENYGYAF. The DNA for the CDR3 is TGTGCCAGCAGCATGGGGGAGAACTATGGCTACGCCTTC.

This clonotype showed up just a few times. This may be a read error, as it is one base from a much larger clone. This chain links TRBV5-5 with TRBJ2-7; a weak D match, TRBD1 (5 bases). Trimming pared 1 base from V and 3 bases from J, leaving 17 bases between. CDR1 SGHKS and CDR2 YYEKEE come from the germline V gene (reference sequence). The CDR3 runs to 16 residues. CDR3 DNA sequence: TGTGCCAGCAGCTTGTCCATCAGGACAACGAACTACGAGCAGTACTTC. Translation gives CASSLSIRTTNYEQYF. The variable domain in full, completed from reference TRBV5-5 and TRBJ2-7, reads DAGVTQSPTHLIKTRGQQVTLRCSPISGHKSVSWYQQVLGQGPQFIFQYYEKEERGRGNFPDRFSARQFPNYSSELNVNALLLGDSALYLCASSLSIRTTNYEQYFGPGTRLTVT.

This clonotype has only one observation. A read error may explain this, as a much larger clone is one base away. As the CDR3 is not closed by the conserved phenylalanine or tryptophan, this likely results from a read error. This chain links TRBV2 with TRBJ2-1; no clear D gene. The length of the CDR3 is 12 residues. The V end lost 4 bases, the J end lost 6 bases, and 7 bases lay between the germline ends. Germline V CDR1 and CDR2: SNHLY, FYNNEI. This CDR3 is CASSVLFNEQFL. The CDR3 DNA sequence: TGTGCCAGCAGTGTATTATTCAATGAGCAGTTCTTA.

With regard to this clonotype: At one boundary the junction diverges from the germline segment, which might be a read error. The CDR3 region is CSVDVAVGGRNGQFF. The DNA of the CDR3 is TGCAGCGTTGATGTTGCGGTGGGCGGGCGCAATGGGCAGTTCTTC. The chain joins TRBV29-1 to TRBJ2-1; D is perhaps TRBD2 (5 bases). Germline values: CDR1 SQVTM, CDR2 ANQGSEA. The CDR3 contains 15 residues.

The chain is built from TRBV6-5 and TRBJ1-1, with TRBD1 identical over 12 bases. The CDR3 length is 14 residues. Germline values: CDR1 MNHEY, CDR2 SVGAGI. With 11 bases clipped from V and 10 bases from J, the junction kept 14 bases outside the gene matches. Here the CDR3 DNA reads TGTGCCCGCAATATCGGGACAGGGGGCTCCTCAGCTTTCTTT. Its protein product is CARNIGTGGSSAFF.

The CDR3 here is CASSLERYGEQFF. The CDR3 DNA reads TGTGCCAGCAGCCTGGAGAGATACGGCGAGCAGTTCTTC. This chain connects TRBV11-2 to TRBJ2-1, with D unresolved. CDR1 is SGHAT and CDR2 is FQNNGV in the germline V gene. This CDR3 contains 13 residues. Trimming took 5 bases from V and 10 from J, leaving 15 bases between them.